These 21 T cell receptor beta chains came from one sample sequenced in a study of T cells after yellow fever vaccination. TCRdb processed the 5' RACE reads anew with MiXCR; each CDR3 protein has one entry. The sample includes hundreds of thousands of distinct CDR3 sequences, 5.2% seen only once; the top ten take roughly 3.5%. This material consisted of CD4+ T cells sorted from PBMCs, taken on the day of the yellow fever booster vaccination. These receptor sequences come from a young man who received the YFV17D yellow fever vaccine.

The chain is built from TRBV19 and TRBJ1-2; no reliable D call. V shed 5 bases and J shed 4 bases, with 14 bases lying between them. The CDR3 totals 14 residues. Per germline, CDR1 LNHDA and CDR2 SQIVND (reference sequence). CDR3 sequence reads: CASSSRGEFYGYTF. DNA for the CDR3: TGTGCCAGTAGTTCGCGAGGTGAATTCTATGGCTACACCTTC.

The rearrangement joins TRBV5-4 to TRBJ2-3; D gene ambiguous. Germline lookup yields CDR1 SGHNT and CDR2 YYREEE (reference sequence). V was pared by 4 bases and J by 6 bases, with 12 bases between. The CDR3 sequence is 13 residues long. The CDR3 is CASSRTAGDTQYF. CDR3 coding DNA: TGTGCCAGCAGCCGGACCGCCGGGGATACGCAGTATTTT. The full variable domain, its missing parts supplied by reference TRBV5-4 and TRBJ2-3, is ETGVTQSPTHLIKTRGQQVTLRCSSQSGHNTVSWYQQALGQGPQFIFQYYREEENGRGNFPPRFSGLQFPNYSSELNVNALELDDSALYLCASSRTAGDTQYFGPGTRLTVL.

This clonotype has at least ten counts. This chain joins TRBV5-4 and TRBJ1-1; 10 bases line up with TRBD1. This CDR3 contains 15 residues. The germline V gene has CDR1 SGHNT and CDR2 YYREEE (reference sequence). Germline trimming cut 2 bases from V and 5 bases from J; bases unmatched to any gene: 6. The CDR3 DNA reads TGTGCCAGCAGCTTAAGGGACAGGGGCGAGACTGAAGCTTTCTTT. Its protein is CASSLRDRGETEAFF.

This clonotype was found many times. This sequence joins TRBV7-8 and TRBJ2-5; unclear D gene. The CDR3 is 15 amino acids. The germline CDR1 and CDR2 sequences are SGHVS and FQNEAQ. V was clipped by 4 bases and J by 2 bases, with 14 bases between them. CDR3 bases: TGTGCCAGCAGCTCCCTAGACCGAAAGCAAGAGACCCAGTACTTC. It specifies CASSSLDRKQETQYF.

This clonotype was observed many times. CDR3 DNA sequence: TGTGCCAGCAGCTTAGGACAGGGGGCGAGAGAGACCCAGTACTTC. Its translation: CASSLGQGARETQYF. This chain joins TRBV11-3 and TRBJ2-5; the match to TRBD1 covers 10 bases. V shed 1 base and J 4 bases; nucleotides not matched to a gene: 3. The CDR3 has 15 residues. In germline, CDR1 is SGHNT, CDR2 YENEEA.

The rearrangement joins TRBV5-1 to TRBJ1-2, with D possibly TRBD1 on 5 matching bases. V gave up 4 bases and J gave up 3 bases, with 13 bases separating them. Germline CDR1 is SGHRS and CDR2 is YFSETQ. CDR3 size: 14 residues. The chain's CDR3 is CASSTSGADYGYTF. The CDR3 bases are TGCGCCAGCAGCACCAGCGGGGCGGACTATGGCTACACCTTC. The entire variable domain, with the rest obtained from reference TRBV5-1 and TRBJ1-2, is as follows: KAGVTQTPRYLIKTRGQQVTLSCSPISGHRSVSWYQQTPGQGLQFLFEYFSETQRNKGNFPGRFSGRQFSNSRSEMNVSTLELGDSALYLCASSTSGADYGYTFGSGTRLTVV.

This clonotype was counted ten times or more. The chain recombines TRBV7-9 with TRBJ2-3; no clear D. Trimming cost V 2 bases and J 1 base, with 7 bases left between them. The germline gives CDR1 SEHNR, CDR2 FQNEAQ (reference sequence). The CDR3 totals 14 residues. CDR3 sequence reads: CASSLFIRTDTQYF. CDR3 bases: TGTGCCAGCAGCTTATTCATTCGCACAGATACGCAGTATTTT.

At least ten counts were recorded for this clonotype. This chain links TRBV7-9 with TRBJ1-5; 10 bases map to TRBD1. The CDR3 covers 16 residues. Germline V gene data show CDR1 as SEHNR and CDR2 as FQNEAQ (reference sequence). With 0 bases clipped from V and 3 bases from J, the junction kept 2 bases outside the gene matches. DNA for the CDR3: TGTGCCAGCAGCTTAGCCAGACAGGGGGCCAATCAGCCCCAGCATTTT. As protein: CASSLARQGANQPQHF. Full variable domain (outside the CDR3, taken from reference TRBV7-9 and TRBJ1-5): DTGVSQNPRHKITKRGQNVTFRCDPISEHNRLYWYRQTLGQGPEFLTYFQNEAQLEKSRLLSDRFSAERPKGSFSTLEIQRTEQGDSAMYLCASSLARQGANQPQHFGDGTRLSIL.

This clonotype was counted many times. The chain recombines TRBV7-3 with TRBJ2-2, with 9 bases identical to TRBD1. The CDR3 runs to 16 residues. Trimming removed 5 bases from V and 5 bases from J; junction bases left unmatched: 9. Germline CDR1 and CDR2: SGHTA and FQGTGA. CDR3 nucleotides: TGTGCCAGCAGCCTGCTTGGGACAGGGAGGACCGGGGAGCTGTTTTTT. Translating gives CASSLLGTGRTGELFF. Drawing the rest from reference TRBV7-3 and TRBJ2-2, the complete variable domain is GAGVSQTPSNKVTEKGKYVELRCDPISGHTALYWYRQSLGQGPEFLIYFQGTGAADDSGLPNDRFFAVRPEGSVSTLKIQRTERGDSAVYLCASSLLGTGRTGELFFGEGSRLTVL.

This sequence joins TRBV2 and TRBJ2-1; tentative D call: TRBD1 (5 bases). Germline CDR1 reads SNHLY; CDR2 reads FYNNEI. V shed 8 bases and J shed 7 bases, with 18 bases lying between them. The CDR3 loop spans 14 amino acids. The CDR3 DNA reads as TGTGCCAGCGTAAAGGGGTTGGTGATTAATGAGCAGTTCTTC. Its translation is CASVKGLVINEQFF.

This clonotype was detected a few times. V usage is TRBV20-1 and J usage is TRBJ2-4; 12 positions match TRBD2. CDR3 length: 17 residues. The J segment lost 1 base and the V segment lost 6 bases, leaving 10 bases of the junction unmatched. The germline V gene has CDR1 DFQATT and CDR2 SNEGSKA (reference sequence). The CDR3 region has the DNA TGCAGTGCCCGTCCACTAGCGGGGGGCCGGGCCAAAAACATTCAGTACTTC. Amino acids: CSARPLAGGRAKNIQYF.

This clonotype came up a few times. The V and J genes are TRBV27 and TRBJ2-2; 10 bases align to TRBD2. Per germline, CDR1 MNHEY and CDR2 SMNVEV (reference sequence). After removal of 2 bases from V and 4 bases from J, the junction contained 4 bases not matched to a gene. The CDR3 runs to 16 residues. The CDR3 sequence: CASSLLAGDPTGELFF. The DNA for the CDR3 is TGTGCCAGCAGTTTACTAGCGGGGGATCCCACCGGGGAGCTGTTTTTT.

The V gene is TRBV9, the J gene TRBJ1-6; possibly TRBD1 for D (5 bases). V was trimmed by 0 bases and J by 6 bases, leaving 7 bases between them. The germline V gene has CDR1 SGDLS and CDR2 YYNGEE. This CDR3 region has 14 residues. The CDR3 loop is CASSVGDGNSPLHF. Here the CDR3 DNA reads TGTGCCAGCAGCGTAGGGGACGGTAATTCACCCCTCCACTTT.

The rearrangement uses TRBV4-3 and TRBJ1-5; no reliable D call. From germline, CDR1 is LGHNA and CDR2 YSLEER. CDR3 size: 14 residues. Trimming cost V 0 bases and J 5 bases, with 8 bases left between them. The CDR3 nucleotides read TGCGCCAGCAGCCAAGATAAGGGATATCAGCCCCAGCATTTT. Protein sequence: CASSQDKGYQPQHF.

This clonotype was observed a handful of times. This rearrangement joins TRBV18 to TRBJ1-5; D possibly corresponds to TRBD1 (6 bases). The CDR3 has 14 residues. V lost 4 bases to trimming and J lost 6 bases, with 13 bases between them. Germline assignment: CDR1 KGHSH and CDR2 LQKENI. Written as DNA, the CDR3 is TGTGCCAGCTCACGTGGGGGGCACACTCAGCCCCAGCATTTT. Its protein product is CASSRGGHTQPQHF.

This chain's CDR3 is CASSRDHSSQPQHF. The CDR3 nucleotides are TGTGCCAGCTCACGGGACCACAGTAGTCAGCCCCAGCATTTT. V gene TRBV18 combines with J gene TRBJ1-5; D might be TRBD1 (5 bases). The CDR3 is 14 residues long. The V gene lost 4 bases and the J gene lost 6 bases, with 13 bases spanning the gap. Germline-derived CDR1 and CDR2 are KGHSH and LQKENI.

This clonotype appeared a few times. This chain connects TRBV20-1 to TRBJ1-5; 9 nucleotides line up with TRBD1. CDR1 is DFQATT, CDR2 SNEGSKA, per germline (reference sequence). The V gene end was trimmed by 5 bases and the J gene end by 4 bases; junction bases not matched to a gene: 12. This CDR3 contains 16 residues. Here the CDR3 DNA reads TGCAGTGCTGGAGCGGGACAGGGCGTTTTAAATCAGCCCCAGCATTTT. This gives the protein CSAGAGQGVLNQPQHF.

The chain carries TRBV11-2 and TRBJ1-6, with D unclear. Germline V gene data show CDR1 as SGHAT and CDR2 as FQNNGV. Trimming took 5 bases from V and 0 from J, leaving 14 bases between them. This CDR3 region has 17 residues. In DNA, the CDR3 is TGTGCCAGCAGCCCCGGTCCCAGGAGCTCCTATAATTCACCCCTCCACTTT. Its protein is CASSPGPRSSYNSPLHF.

This clonotype showed up just a few times. V and J are TRBV20-1 and TRBJ1-1; D unresolved. The CDR3 is 11 residues long. CDR1 is DFQATT, CDR2 SNEGSKA, per germline (reference sequence). With 5 bases removed from V and 4 bases from J, the gap between germline ends came to 8 bases. The CDR3 loop reads CSAPTRTEAFF. The CDR3 DNA follows: TGCAGTGCTCCCACGCGCACTGAAGCTTTCTTT.

This clonotype has a count of ten or more. The chain carries TRBV7-2 and TRBJ2-7; D remains ambiguous. Germline V gene lookup returns CDR1 SGHTA and CDR2 FQGNSA. The CDR3 sequence is 16 residues long. V was clipped by 4 bases and J by 2 bases, with 18 bases between them. CDR3 sequence: CASSSPRRRSPYEQYF. The CDR3, as DNA: TGTGCCAGCAGCTCCCCCCGAAGACGCTCCCCCTACGAGCAGTACTTC.

This chain links TRBV4-1 with TRBJ2-1, with D perhaps matching TRBD1 (5 bases). The CDR3 runs 17 residues. Per the germline V gene, CDR1 is MGHRA and CDR2 is YSYEKL. Trimming took off 0 bases at V and 3 bases at J, with 15 bases between the two ends. The CDR3 sequence is CASSQDRGAIYYNEQFF. CDR3 nucleotides: TGCGCCAGCAGCCAAGACCGTGGGGCGATTTACTACAATGAGCAGTTCTTC.